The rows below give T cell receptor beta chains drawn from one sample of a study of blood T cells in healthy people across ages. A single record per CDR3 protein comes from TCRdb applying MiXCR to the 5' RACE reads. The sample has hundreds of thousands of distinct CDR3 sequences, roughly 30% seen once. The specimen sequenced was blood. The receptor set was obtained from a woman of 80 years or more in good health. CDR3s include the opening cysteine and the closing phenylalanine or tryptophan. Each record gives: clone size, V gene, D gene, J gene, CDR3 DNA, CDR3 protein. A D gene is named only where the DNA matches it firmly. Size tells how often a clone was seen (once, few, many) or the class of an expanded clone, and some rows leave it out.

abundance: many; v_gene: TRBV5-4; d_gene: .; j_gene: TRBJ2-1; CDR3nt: TGTGCCAGCAGCTTGGAAGGGCTAGTGGAAAGTGAGCAGTTCTTC; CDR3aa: CASSLEGLVESEQFF
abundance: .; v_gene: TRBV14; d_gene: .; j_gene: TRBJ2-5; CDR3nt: TGTGCCAGCAGCCACTTGGGGACCCAGTACTTC; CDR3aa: CASSHLGTQYF
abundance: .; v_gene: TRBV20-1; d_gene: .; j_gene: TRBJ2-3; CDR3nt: TGCAGTGCTAGGGGCCTCGGGCGCGATACGCAGTATTTT; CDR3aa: CSARGLGRDTQYF
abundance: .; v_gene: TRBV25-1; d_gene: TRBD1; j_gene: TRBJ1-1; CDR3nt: TGTGCCAGCAGTGAACACACAGGGGACACTGAAGCTTTCTTT; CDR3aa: CASSEHTGDTEAFF
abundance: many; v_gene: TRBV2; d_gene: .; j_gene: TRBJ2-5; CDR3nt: TGTGCCAGCAGTGGACAGGATCTATCGCCCCAAGAGACCCAGTACTTC; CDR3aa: CASSGQDLSPQETQYF
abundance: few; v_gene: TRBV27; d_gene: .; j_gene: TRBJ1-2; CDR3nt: TGTGCCAGCAGGCCCAGGGCTGGGTATGGCTACACCTTC; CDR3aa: CASRPRAGYGYTF
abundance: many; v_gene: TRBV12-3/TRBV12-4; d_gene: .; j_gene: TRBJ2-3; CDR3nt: TGTGCCAGCACCCACGGGGACACGCAGTATTTT; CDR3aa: CASTHGDTQYF
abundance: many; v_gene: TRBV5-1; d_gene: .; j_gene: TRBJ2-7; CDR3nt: TGCGCCAGCAGCCCGGGCCCTCCAGCCTACGAGCAGTACTTC; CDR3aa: CASSPGPPAYEQYF
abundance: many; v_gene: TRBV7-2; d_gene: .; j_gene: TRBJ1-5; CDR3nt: TGTGCCAGCAGCCTTGCCGGGACTAGCAATCAGCCCCAGCATTTT; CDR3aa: CASSLAGTSNQPQHF
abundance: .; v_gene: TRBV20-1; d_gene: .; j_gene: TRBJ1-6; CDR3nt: TGCAGTGCTAGAGAGGGGGGTAGGGCTAATTCACCCCTCCACTTT; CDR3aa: CSAREGGRANSPLHF
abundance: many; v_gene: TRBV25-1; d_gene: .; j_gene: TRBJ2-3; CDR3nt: TGTGCCAGCAGTGAATCAGGGTCAGATACGCAGTATTTT; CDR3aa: CASSESGSDTQYF
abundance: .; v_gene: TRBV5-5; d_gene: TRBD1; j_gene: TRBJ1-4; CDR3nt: TGTGCCAGCAGCTTAGTACGACAGGGCCATGAAAAACTGTTTTTT; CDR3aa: CASSLVRQGHEKLFF
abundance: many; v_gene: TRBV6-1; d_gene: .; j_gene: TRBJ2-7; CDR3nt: TGTGCCAGCAATAGAAGGACAGGGACTAGCTCCTACGAGCAGTACTTC; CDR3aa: CASNRRTGTSSYEQYF
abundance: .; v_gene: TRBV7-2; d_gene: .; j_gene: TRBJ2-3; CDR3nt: TGTGCCAGCAGCACCCCGCAGAGGGCCGGCACAGATACGCAGTATTTT; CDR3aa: CASSTPQRAGTDTQYF
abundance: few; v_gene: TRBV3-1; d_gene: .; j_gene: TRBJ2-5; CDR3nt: TGTGCCAGCAGCCAACTACGCAATGAGCAGTACTTC; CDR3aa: CASSQLRNEQYF
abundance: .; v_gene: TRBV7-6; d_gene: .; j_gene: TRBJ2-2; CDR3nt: TGTGCCAGCAGCGGAGGATACACCGGGGAGCTGTTTTTT; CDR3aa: CASSGGYTGELFF
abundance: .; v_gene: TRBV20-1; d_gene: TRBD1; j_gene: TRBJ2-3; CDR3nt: TGCAGTGCTAGGGGACAGGGGAGGGGGACAGATACGCAGTATTTT; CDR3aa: CSARGQGRGTDTQYF
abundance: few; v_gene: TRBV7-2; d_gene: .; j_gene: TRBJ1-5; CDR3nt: TGTGCCAGCAGTCTCACAGGGTTGGGTCAGGGTCAGCCCCAGCATTTT; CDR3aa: CASSLTGLGQGQPQHF
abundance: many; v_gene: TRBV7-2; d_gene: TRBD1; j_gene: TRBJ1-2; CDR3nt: TGTGCCAGCAGCCCCGGGACAGGCGCTAGGCGCTACACCTTC; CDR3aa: CASSPGTGARRYTF
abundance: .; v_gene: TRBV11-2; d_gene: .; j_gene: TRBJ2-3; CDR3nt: TGTGCCAGCAGCTTAACACAAAGGGGGCCGGGGGTTACGCAGTATTTT; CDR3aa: CASSLTQRGPGVTQYF
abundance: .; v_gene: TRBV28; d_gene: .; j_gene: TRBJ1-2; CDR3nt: TGTGCCAGCAGTTATACAGGGCTGGGGTATGGCTACACCTTC; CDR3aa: CASSYTGLGYGYTF
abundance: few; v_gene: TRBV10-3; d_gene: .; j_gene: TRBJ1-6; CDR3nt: TGTGCCATCAGTGAGGTCGTGAGTAATTCACCCCTCCACTTT; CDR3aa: CAISEVVSNSPLHF
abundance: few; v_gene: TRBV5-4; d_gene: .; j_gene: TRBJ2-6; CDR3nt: TGTGCCAGCAGCCCGGACAGCCAAAGGGCCAACGTCCGGACTTTC; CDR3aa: CASSPDSQRANVRTF
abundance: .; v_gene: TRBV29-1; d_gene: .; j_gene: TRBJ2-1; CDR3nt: TGCAGCGTTCCAGGGATCCCCAATGAGCAGTTCTTC; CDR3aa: CSVPGIPNEQFF
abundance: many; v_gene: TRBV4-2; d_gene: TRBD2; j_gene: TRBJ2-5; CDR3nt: TGTGCCAGCAGCCAAGATCGATCCAGCGGGGGGTCACAAGAGACCCAGTACTTC; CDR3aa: CASSQDRSSGGSQETQYF
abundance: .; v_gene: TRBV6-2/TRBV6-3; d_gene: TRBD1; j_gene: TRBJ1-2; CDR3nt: TGTGCCAGCAGTAAGACAGGGCGTACGAACTATGGCTACACCTTC; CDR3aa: CASSKTGRTNYGYTF
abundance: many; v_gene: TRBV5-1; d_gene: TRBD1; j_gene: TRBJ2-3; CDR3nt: TGCGCCAGCAGCTACGACAGGGGGCGCGGCACAGATACGCAGTATTTT; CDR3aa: CASSYDRGRGTDTQYF
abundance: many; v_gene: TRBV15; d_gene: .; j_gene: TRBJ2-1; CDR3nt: TGTGCCACCAGCAGAGAAAGGTCAGGGCAGAGGGAGCAGTTCTTC; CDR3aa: CATSRERSGQREQFF
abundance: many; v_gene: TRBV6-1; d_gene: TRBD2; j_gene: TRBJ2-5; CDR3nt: TGTGCCAGCAGTGAAGGAAGCGGGGTAAAACAAGAGACCCAGTACTTC; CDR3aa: CASSEGSGVKQETQYF
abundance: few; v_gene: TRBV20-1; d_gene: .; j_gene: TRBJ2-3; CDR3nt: TGCAGTGCTAGTTCTGGGGGCCCTCAGGAATTAGATACGCAGTATTTT; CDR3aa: CSASSGGPQELDTQYF
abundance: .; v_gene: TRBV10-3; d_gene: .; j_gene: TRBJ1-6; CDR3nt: TGTGCCATCAGGACAGGCTCCTATAATTCACCCCTCCACTTT; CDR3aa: CAIRTGSYNSPLHF
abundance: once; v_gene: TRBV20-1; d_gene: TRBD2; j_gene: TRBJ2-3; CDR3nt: TGCAGTGCTAGAGAGCTAGATGGGACTAGCAAATTGGCAGATACGCAGTATTTT; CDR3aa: CSARELDGTSKLADTQYF
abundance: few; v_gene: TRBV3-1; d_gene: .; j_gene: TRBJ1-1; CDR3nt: TGTGCCAGCAGCTTCGGACAGAGGGGTTACACTGAAGCTTTCTTT; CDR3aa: CASSFGQRGYTEAFF
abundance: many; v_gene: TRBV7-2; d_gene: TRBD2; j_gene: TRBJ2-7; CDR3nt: TGTGCCAGCAGCTCTCTAGCGGGGGGCGTCTACGAGCAGTACTTC; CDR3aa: CASSSLAGGVYEQYF
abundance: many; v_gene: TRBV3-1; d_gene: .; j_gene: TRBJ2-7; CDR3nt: TGTGCCAGCAGCCTAGGGAGCAGAAGCGGGCAGTACTTC; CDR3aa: CASSLGSRSGQYF
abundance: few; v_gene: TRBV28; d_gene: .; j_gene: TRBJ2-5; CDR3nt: TGTGCCAGCAGTTTACCAACTCAGGGGGGCGAGACCCAGTACTTC; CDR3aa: CASSLPTQGGETQYF
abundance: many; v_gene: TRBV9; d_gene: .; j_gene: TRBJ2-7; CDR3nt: TGTGCCAGCAGCCCCGTGGGGGACGAGCAGTACTTC; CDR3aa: CASSPVGDEQYF
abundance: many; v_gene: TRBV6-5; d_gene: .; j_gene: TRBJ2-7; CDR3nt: TGTGCCAGCAGTCGAGACAGGCGCTCCTACGAGCAGTACTTC; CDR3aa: CASSRDRRSYEQYF
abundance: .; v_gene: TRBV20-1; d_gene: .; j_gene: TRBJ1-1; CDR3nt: TGCGGTGCTAGTTCAGGCGGTGCGGCCTCCCGGGACCTTGAAGCTTTCTTT; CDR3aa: CGASSGGAASRDLEAFF
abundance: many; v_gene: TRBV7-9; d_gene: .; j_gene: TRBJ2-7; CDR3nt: TGTGCCAGCAGCTTAGCCAACAGGCGGGACGAGCAGTACTTC; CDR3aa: CASSLANRRDEQYF
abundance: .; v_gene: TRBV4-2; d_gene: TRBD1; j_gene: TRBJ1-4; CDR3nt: TGTGCCAGCAGCCAAGAATCGGGACAGGGTCTTGAAAAACTGTTTTTT; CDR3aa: CASSQESGQGLEKLFF
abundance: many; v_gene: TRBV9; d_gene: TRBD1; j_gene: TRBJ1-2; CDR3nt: TGTGCCAGCAGCGCGACAGGGACGAGGGGCTACACCTTC; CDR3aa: CASSATGTRGYTF
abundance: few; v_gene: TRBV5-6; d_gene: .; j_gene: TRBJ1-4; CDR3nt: TGTGCCAGCAGCCCGCGTAGGGGGGCCATTGAAAAACTGTTTTTT; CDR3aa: CASSPRRGAIEKLFF
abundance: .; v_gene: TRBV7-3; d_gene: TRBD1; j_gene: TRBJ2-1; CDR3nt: TGTGCCAGCAGCCTGGACAGGGGAGGTTACAATGAGCAGTTCTTC; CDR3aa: CASSLDRGGYNEQFF
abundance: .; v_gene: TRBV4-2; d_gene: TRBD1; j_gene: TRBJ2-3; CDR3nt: TGTGCCAGCAGCCAGACCGGGACAGGGGATAGCACAGATACGCGGTATTTT; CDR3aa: CASSQTGTGDSTDTRYF
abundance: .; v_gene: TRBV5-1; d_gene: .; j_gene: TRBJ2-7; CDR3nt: TGCGCCAGCAGCTTGAGCGAGGCCTGCTCCTACGAGCAGTACTTC; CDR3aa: CASSLSEACSYEQYF
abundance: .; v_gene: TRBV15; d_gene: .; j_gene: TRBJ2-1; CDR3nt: TGTGCCACCAGCAGAGCTGTCGGTAGAGGGGTAGTCAATGAGCAGTTCTTC; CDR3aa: CATSRAVGRGVVNEQFF
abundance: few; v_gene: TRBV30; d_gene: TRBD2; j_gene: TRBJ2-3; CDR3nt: TGTGCCTCCTCCGGGGGGGATACTAGCACAGATACGCAGTATTTT; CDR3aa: CASSGGDTSTDTQYF
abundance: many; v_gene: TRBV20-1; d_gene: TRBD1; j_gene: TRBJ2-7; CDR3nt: TGCAGTGCGAAACAGGGGTACGAGCAGTACTTC; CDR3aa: CSAKQGYEQYF
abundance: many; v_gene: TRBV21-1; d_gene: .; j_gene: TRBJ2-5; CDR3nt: TGTGCCAGCAGCAAAGACCGGGAGACCCAGTACTTC; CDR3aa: CASSKDRETQYF
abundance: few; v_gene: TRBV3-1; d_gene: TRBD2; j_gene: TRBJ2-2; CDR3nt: TGTGCCAGCAGCTTCCGGACGGGGGGGAACACCGGGGAGCTGTTTTTT; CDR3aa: CASSFRTGGNTGELFF
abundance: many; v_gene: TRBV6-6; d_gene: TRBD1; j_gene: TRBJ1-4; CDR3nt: TGTGCCAGCAGAACGACAGGGCTGGAAAAACTGTTTTTT; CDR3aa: CASRTTGLEKLFF
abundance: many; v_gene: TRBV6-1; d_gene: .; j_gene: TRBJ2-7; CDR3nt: TGTGCCAGCAGTGTTTTGATAACCTACGAGCAGTACTTC; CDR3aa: CASSVLITYEQYF
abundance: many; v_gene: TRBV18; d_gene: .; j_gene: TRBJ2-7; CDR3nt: TGTGCCAGCTCATCGAAAAAAGATAGCGAGCAGTACTTC; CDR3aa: CASSSKKDSEQYF
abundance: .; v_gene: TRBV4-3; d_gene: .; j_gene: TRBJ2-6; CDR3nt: TGCGCCAGCAGCCAAGTATCGGGGGCTGGGGCCAACGTCCTGACTTTC; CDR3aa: CASSQVSGAGANVLTF
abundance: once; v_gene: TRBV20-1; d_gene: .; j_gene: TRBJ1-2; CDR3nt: TGCAGTGCTAGAGATGCCAGAGCTAACTATGGCTACACCTTC; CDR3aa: CSARDARANYGYTF
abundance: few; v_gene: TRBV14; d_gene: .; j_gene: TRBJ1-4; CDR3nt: TGTGCCAGCAGCCCGCAATTCGGTGAAAAACTGTTTTTT; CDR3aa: CASSPQFGEKLFF
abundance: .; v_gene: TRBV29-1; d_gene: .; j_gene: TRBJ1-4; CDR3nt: TGCAGCGCAATAGGGGGATCTAATGAAAAACTGTTTTTT; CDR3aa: CSAIGGSNEKLFF
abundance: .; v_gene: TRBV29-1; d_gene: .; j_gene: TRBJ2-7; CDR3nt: TGCAGCGTCACACCACAGGGGGGGACCTACGAGCAGTACTTC; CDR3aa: CSVTPQGGTYEQYF
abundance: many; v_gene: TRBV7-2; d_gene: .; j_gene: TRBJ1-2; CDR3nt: TGTGCCAGCAGCCTCAGGGGTCGCAGCTACACCTTC; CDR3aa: CASSLRGRSYTF